This paragraph covers one T cell receptor (beta chain) sequence. The data originate from a study of blood T cell repertoires in COVID-19. V shed 4 bases, J shed 0 bases, and the junction held 4 bases outside the gene matches. The CDR3 has 15 residues. The germline V gene encodes CDR1 SQVTM and CDR2 ANQGSEA. The repertoire was sequenced with immunoSEQ multiplex PCR; TCRdb's copy has only in-frame clones and lacks some. The table lists around 200,000 clones, about 83% of them singletons. The sequence came from a person aged 65-85 years with COVID-19, enrolled during active disease. The chain employs TRBV29-1 and TRBJ2-2; 8 nucleotides agree with TRBD1. Source material: peripheral blood. In DNA form, the CDR3 reads TGCAGCGTTGGGGACAGGCGAGCGAACACCGGGGAGCTGTTTTTT. As protein: CSVGDRRANTGELFF.